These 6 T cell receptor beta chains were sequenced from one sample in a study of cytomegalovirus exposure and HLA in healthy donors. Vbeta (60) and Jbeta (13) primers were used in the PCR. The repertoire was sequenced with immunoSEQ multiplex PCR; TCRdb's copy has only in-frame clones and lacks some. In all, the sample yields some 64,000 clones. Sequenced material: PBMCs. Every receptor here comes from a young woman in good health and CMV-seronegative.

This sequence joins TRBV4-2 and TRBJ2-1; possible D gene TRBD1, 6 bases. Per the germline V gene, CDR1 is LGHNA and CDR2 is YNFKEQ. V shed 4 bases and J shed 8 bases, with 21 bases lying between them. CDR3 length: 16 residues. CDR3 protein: CASSPGGGDGGYEQFF. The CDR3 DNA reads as TGTGCCAGCAGCCCCGGAGGTGGGGATGGGGGCTATGAGCAGTTCTTC.

CDR3 residues: CAWSFDWAGGETQYF. CDR3 bases: TGTGCCTGGAGTTTCGACTGGGCCGGGGGGGAGACCCAGTACTTC. V usage is TRBV30 and J usage is TRBJ2-5; 7 positions agree with TRBD2. This CDR3 comprises 15 residues. From germline, CDR1 is GTSNPN and CDR2 SVGIG (reference sequence). V was clipped by 2 bases and J by 5 bases; unmatched bases: 11.

This CDR3 is CASSFGRPYEQYF. The CDR3 nucleotides read TGTGCCAGCAGTTTTGGGAGGCCGTACGAGCAGTACTTC. The genes are TRBV27 and TRBJ2-7; TRBD2 is a possible D gene (6 bases). V was pared by 3 bases and J by 4 bases, with 10 bases between. This CDR3 contains 13 residues. Germline V gene lookup returns CDR1 MNHEY and CDR2 SMNVEV (reference sequence).

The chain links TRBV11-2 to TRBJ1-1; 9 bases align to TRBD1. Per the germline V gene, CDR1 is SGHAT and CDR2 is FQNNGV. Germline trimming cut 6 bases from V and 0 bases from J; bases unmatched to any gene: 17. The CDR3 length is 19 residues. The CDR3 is CASRFRSGTGRFMNTEAFF. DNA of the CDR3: TGTGCCAGCAGATTTAGGAGTGGGACAGGGAGGTTCATGAACACTGAAGCTTTCTTT.

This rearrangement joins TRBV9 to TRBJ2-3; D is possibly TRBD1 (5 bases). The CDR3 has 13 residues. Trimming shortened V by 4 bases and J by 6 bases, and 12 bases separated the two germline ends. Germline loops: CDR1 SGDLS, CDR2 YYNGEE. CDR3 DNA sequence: TGTGCCAGCAGCTTTCGATACAGGGATACGCAGTATTTT. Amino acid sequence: CASSFRYRDTQYF.

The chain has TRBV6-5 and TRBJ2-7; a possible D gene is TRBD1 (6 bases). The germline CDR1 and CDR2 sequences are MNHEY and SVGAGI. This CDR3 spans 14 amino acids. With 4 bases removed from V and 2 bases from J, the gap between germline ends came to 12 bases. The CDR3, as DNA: TGTGCCAGCAGTTCCAACAGGGACCCCTACGAGCAGTACTTC. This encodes CASSSNRDPYEQYF.